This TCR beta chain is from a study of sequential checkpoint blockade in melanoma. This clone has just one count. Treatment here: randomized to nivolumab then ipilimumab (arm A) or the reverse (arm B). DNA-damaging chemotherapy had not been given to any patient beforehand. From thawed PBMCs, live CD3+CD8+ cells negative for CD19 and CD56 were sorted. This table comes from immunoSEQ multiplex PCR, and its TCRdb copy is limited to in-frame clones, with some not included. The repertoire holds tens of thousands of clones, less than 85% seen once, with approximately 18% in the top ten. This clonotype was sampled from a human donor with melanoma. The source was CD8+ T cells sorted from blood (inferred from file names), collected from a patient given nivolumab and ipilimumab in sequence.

The CDR3 reads CASSLPGGDRDDGYTF. The CDR3 DNA reads as TGTGCCAGCAGTTTACCCGGGGGCGACAGGGATGATGGCTACACCTTC. J is TRBJ1-2 and V is TRBV28, with TRBD1 identical over 7 bases. J lost 6 bases, V lost 2 bases, and 12 bases had no gene match. CDR1 and CDR2 (germline): MDHEN, SYDVKM. This CDR3 is 16 amino acids long.